A selection of T cell receptor beta chains follows, all from one sample in a study of human T cells and chemical hapten exposure. TCRdb re-called the RACE reads with MiXCR, one entry per CDR3 protein. Among about 79,000 distinct CDR3 sequences listed, about 9% were seen once. Sequenced: whole blood. The source is a male donor in good health. Some clones in this sample may be carry-over from other donors' samples. Both conserved end residues are part of each CDR3. The D gene is left open where the match is weak. Clone sizes are given selectively: once, few, many, or a class where the clone is expanded.

size,J,V,D,CDR3,DNA
few,TRBJ1-1,TRBV14,NA,CASSQAGHLNTEAFF,TGTGCCAGCAGCCAAGCAGGACACTTGAACACTGAAGCTTTCTTT
few,TRBJ2-2,TRBV2,NA,CASSGWGKNTGELFF,TGTGCCAGCAGTGGTTGGGGGAAAAACACCGGGGAGCTGTTTTTT
NA,TRBJ2-3,TRBV3-1,TRBD2,CASSQGTGGPPDTQYF,TGTGCCAGCAGCCAAGGAACGGGAGGGCCCCCAGATACGCAGTATTTT
few,TRBJ2-6,TRBV5-6,NA,CASSLWDTPRAGANVLTF,TGTGCCAGCAGCTTGTGGGACACCCCTAGGGCTGGGGCCAACGTCCTGACTTTC
few,TRBJ2-1,TRBV27,TRBD2,CASSLRAGLAGEEWGNNEQFF,TGTGCCAGCAGTTTACGGGCTGGACTAGCGGGAGAGGAGTGGGGCAACAATGAGCAGTTCTTC
NA,TRBJ2-7,TRBV10-3,NA,CAIRDEGYEQYF,TGTGCCATCAGGGACGAAGGCTACGAGCAGTACTTC
NA,TRBJ2-1,TRBV20-1,TRBD1,CSARDRRWLRGIYNEQFF,TGCAGTGCTAGAGATCGTCGGTGGCTCAGGGGGATATACAATGAGCAGTTCTTC
many,TRBJ2-1,TRBV27,NA,CASSLQDSYNEQFF,TGTGCCAGCAGTTTACAGGACTCCTACAATGAGCAGTTCTTC
few,TRBJ2-7,TRBV12-3/TRBV12-4,TRBD1,CASSFTAGQGTPEQYF,TGTGCCAGCAGTTTTACCGCGGGACAGGGGACCCCCGAGCAGTACTTC
few,TRBJ1-1,TRBV3-1,NA,CASSQGWGNTEAFF,TGTGCCAGCAGCCAAGGGTGGGGGAACACTGAAGCTTTCTTT
NA,TRBJ2-1,TRBV12-3/TRBV12-4,TRBD1,CASRPGQGYNEQFF,TGTGCCAGCAGACCCGGACAGGGTTACAATGAGCAGTTCTTC
many,TRBJ2-7,TRBV6-5,NA,CASRRVPNEQYF,TGTGCCAGCAGACGTGTACCCAACGAGCAGTACTTC
many,TRBJ1-1,TRBV3-1,TRBD1,CASSQTGGAMNTEAFF,TGTGCCAGCAGCCAGACAGGGGGGGCCATGAACACTGAAGCTTTCTTT
NA,TRBJ2-7,TRBV5-1,TRBD1,CASSLIGTGVDF,TGCGCCAGCAGCTTGATCGGGACAGGTGTAGACTTC
few,TRBJ2-7,TRBV7-2,TRBD1,CASSHPDRPYEQYF,TGTGCCAGCAGCCACCCGGACAGGCCCTACGAGCAGTACTTC
few,TRBJ2-6,TRBV27,TRBD2,CASSLRGGTGANVLTF,TGTGCCAGCAGTTTAAGGGGAGGGACTGGGGCCAACGTCCTGACTTTC
many,TRBJ1-1,TRBV9,NA,CASSSGDTEAFF,TGTGCCAGCAGCTCAGGGGACACTGAAGCTTTCTTT
few,TRBJ2-7,TRBV25-1,TRBD1,CASSESWDRGPEQYF,TGTGCCAGCAGTGAATCCTGGGACAGGGGGCCCGAGCAGTACTTC
many,TRBJ2-1,TRBV12-5,NA,CASGLVPGPGNNEQFF,TGTGCTAGTGGTTTGGTACCCGGGCCAGGGAACAATGAGCAGTTCTTC
NA,TRBJ2-7,TRBV6-5,NA,CASSSGPGSYEQYF,TGTGCCAGCAGTTCCGGGCCCGGCTCCTACGAGCAGTACTTC
NA,TRBJ2-5,TRBV11-1,TRBD2,CASSLVVSGRAGETQYF,TGTGCCAGCAGCTTAGTTGTTAGCGGGAGGGCCGGAGAGACCCAGTACTTC
few,TRBJ2-7,TRBV3-1,TRBD2,CASSHNWAGEYEQYF,TGTGCCAGCAGCCACAATTGGGCGGGGGAATACGAGCAGTACTTC
NA,TRBJ2-1,TRBV20-1,NA,CSARDRTRVGEQFF,TGCAGTGCTAGAGACAGGACCAGAGTGGGTGAGCAGTTCTTC
NA,TRBJ1-4,TRBV4-3,TRBD1,CASSLLTGGDEKLFF,TGCGCCAGCAGCCTGCTCACAGGGGGCGATGAAAAACTGTTTTTT
many,TRBJ2-4,TRBV20-1,NA,CSASLGGTKNIQYF,TGCAGTGCTAGTCTCGGGGGCACTAAAAACATTCAGTACTTC
few,TRBJ2-7,TRBV5-1,NA,CASSLDGLSYEQYF,TGCGCCAGCAGCTTGGATGGGCTATCCTACGAGCAGTACTTC
many,TRBJ1-1,TRBV12-3/TRBV12-4,NA,CASSPLERTEAFF,TGTGCCAGCAGTCCACTGGAGCGAACTGAAGCTTTCTTT
many,TRBJ2-5,TRBV7-9,TRBD1,CASSPQGGDRAAQYF,TGTGCCAGCAGCCCACAAGGTGGGGACAGGGCAGCCCAGTACTTC
NA,TRBJ1-1,TRBV12-3/TRBV12-4,NA,CASSLGRPRHTEAFF,TGTGCCAGCAGTTTGGGCAGGCCCCGGCACACTGAAGCTTTCTTT
many,TRBJ1-5,TRBV6-2/TRBV6-3,TRBD1,CASSRQGDNQPQHF,TGTGCCAGCAGTCGACAGGGGGACAATCAGCCCCAGCATTTT
NA,TRBJ2-3,TRBV6-4,NA,CASSKDRISTDTQYF,TGTGCCAGCAGTAAAGACAGGATTAGCACAGATACGCAGTATTTT
many,TRBJ2-3,TRBV25-1,NA,CASRVADTQYF,TGTGCCAGCAGAGTGGCAGATACGCAGTATTTT
NA,TRBJ2-3,TRBV11-2,TRBD1,CASSRDRGTDTQYF,TGTGCCAGCAGTAGGGACAGGGGCACAGATACGCAGTATTTT